These 18 T cell receptor beta chains originate from one sample sequenced in a study of siplizumab effects on memory and regulatory T cells. Here immunoSEQ multiplex PCR was the method, and the copy in TCRdb shows in-frame clones only, minus some. The data contain 99,000 or so clones, over 90% of them singletons. The sample comprised Tregs sorted from blood. The receptors stem from a human donor in good health.

This chain connects TRBV29-1 to TRBJ2-7; 10 bases fit TRBD1. Germline CDR1 is SQVTM and CDR2 is ANQGSEA. This CDR3 contains 13 residues. V was clipped by 4 bases and J by 6 bases; unmatched bases: 6. CDR3 bases: TGCAGCGTTGGGCAGACAGGGGGCTCCGAGCAGTACTTC. Its protein is CSVGQTGGSEQYF.

This chain joins TRBV27 and TRBJ2-7; 8 nucleotides match TRBD2. The CDR3 loop spans 13 amino acids. J lost 0 bases, V lost 6 bases, and 1 base had no gene match. Germline CDR1 and CDR2: MNHEY and SMNVEV (reference sequence). Here the CDR3 DNA reads TGTGCCAGCAGAGGACTAGCCTCCTACGAGCAGTACTTC. Its translation is CASRGLASYEQYF.

The chain employs TRBV19 and TRBJ2-5; the D gene is possibly TRBD1 (6 bases). Germline loops: CDR1 LNHDA, CDR2 SQIVND (reference sequence). The V end was cut by 6 bases, the J end by 2 bases, with 10 bases between. CDR3 size: 13 residues. The CDR3 reads CASSRGGQETQYF. CDR3 DNA: TGTGCCAGTAGCAGGGGTGGGCAAGAGACCCAGTACTTC.

The CDR3 DNA sequence: TGTGCCAGCAGCCCTGGGGGAGCGGGATCTATAGATACGCAGTATTTT. It is translated as CASSPGGAGSIDTQYF. The chain uses TRBV9 and TRBJ2-3; 7 bases map to TRBD2. The CDR3 has 16 amino acids. V dropped 4 bases and J dropped 5; count of bases not matched to a gene: 13. Germline V gives CDR1 SGDLS, CDR2 YYNGEE.

The chain links TRBV5-4 to TRBJ2-5, with a weak D call TRBD2 (6 bases). The ends were cut back, 1 base at V and 1 base at J, with 14 bases in the middle. The CDR3 is made up of 16 amino acids. Germline V CDR1 and CDR2: SGHNT, YYREEE (reference sequence). CDR3 loop: CASSLYKQRVQETQYF. CDR3 in DNA: TGTGCCAGCAGCTTGTACAAACAGCGGGTCCAAGAGACCCAGTACTTC.

The chain uses TRBV7-9 and TRBJ1-1; D is possibly TRBD1 (5 bases). With 5 bases removed from V and 1 base from J, the gap between germline ends came to 14 bases. This CDR3 comprises 15 residues. From germline, CDR1 is SEHNR and CDR2 FQNEAQ (reference sequence). The CDR3 region is CASSPRGRPNTEAFF. DNA of the CDR3: TGTGCCAGCAGCCCACGGGGACGACCGAACACTGAAGCTTTCTTT.

CDR3 bases: TGTGCCAGCCGGGTTGGTGGTAGAGGCACTGAAGCTTTCTTT. Translating gives CASRVGGRGTEAFF. The V gene is TRBV27, the J gene TRBJ1-1; unclear D gene. The ends were cut back, 8 bases at V and 4 bases at J, with 17 bases in the middle. The germline V gene has CDR1 MNHEY and CDR2 SMNVEV (reference sequence). The CDR3 sequence is 14 residues long.

V and J are TRBV7-2 and TRBJ2-7; a possible D gene is TRBD2 (5 bases). The CDR3 runs to 14 residues. Germline values: CDR1 SGHTA, CDR2 FQGNSA. Trimming removed 7 bases at V and 1 base at J, with 14 bases between. CDR3 residues: CASTFRGGSYEQYF. The CDR3 DNA follows: TGTGCCAGCACCTTCCGTGGAGGATCCTACGAGCAGTACTTC.

This chain joins TRBV28 and TRBJ1-2; D ambiguous. CDR1 is MDHEN, CDR2 SYDVKM, per germline. This CDR3 is built from 12 residues. V was cut by 4 bases and J by 6 bases, with 9 bases left in between. CDR3 nucleotide sequence: TGTGCCAGCAGTTCGTCCGCCCATGGCTACACCTTC. Translated: CASSSSAHGYTF.

This rearrangement joins TRBV7-3 to TRBJ2-5; no clear D. V was pared by 1 base and J by 1 base, with 4 bases between. Per the germline V gene, CDR1 is SGHTA and CDR2 is FQGTGA. This CDR3 contains 13 residues. The CDR3 loop is CASSLSRQETQYF. Written as DNA, the CDR3 is TGTGCCAGCAGCTTAAGCCGCCAAGAGACCCAGTACTTC. Using reference TRBV7-3 and TRBJ2-5 for the parts outside the CDR3, the full variable domain is GAGVSQTPSNKVTEKGKYVELRCDPISGHTALYWYRQSLGQGPEFLIYFQGTGAADDSGLPNDRFFAVRPEGSVSTLKIQRTERGDSAVYLCASSLSRQETQYFGPGTRLLVL.

The chain recombines TRBV30 with TRBJ1-2, with D hard to call. The CDR3 spans 15 residues. From germline, CDR1 is GTSNPN and CDR2 SVGIG (reference sequence). Trimming shortened V by 4 bases and J by 0 bases, and 15 bases separated the two germline ends. Here the CDR3 reads CAWKSRTPANYGYTF. The CDR3 DNA reads TGTGCCTGGAAATCCAGGACTCCAGCTAACTATGGCTACACCTTC.

The J gene is TRBJ1-2, the V gene TRBV4-3, with a weak D call TRBD1 (6 bases). The V end was cut by 1 base, the J end by 8 bases, with 17 bases between. The CDR3 contains 15 residues. In germline, CDR1 is LGHNA, CDR2 YSLEER. The CDR3 region has the DNA TGCGCCAGCAGCCAAGGGGTGGGGGGCCAAGGAGGCTACACCTTC. Its translation is CASSQGVGGQGGYTF.

The chain carries TRBV10-2 and TRBJ2-2; 8 bases are shared with TRBD2. Per the germline V gene, CDR1 is WSHSY and CDR2 is SAAADI. V shed 7 bases, J shed 3 bases, and the junction held 7 bases outside the gene matches. This CDR3 has 15 amino acids. In DNA form, the CDR3 reads TGCGCCAGCAAGCTTAGCGGGGCGGACACCGGGGAGCTGTTTTTT. Translating it yields CASKLSGADTGELFF.

The V call is TRBV4-3, the J call TRBJ2-5, with 10 bases aligning to TRBD1. This CDR3 is 16 amino acids long. Germline loops: CDR1 LGHNA, CDR2 YSLEER. Trimming at V came to 3 bases and at J to 7 bases, leaving 11 bases not matched to a gene. CDR3 residues: CASSHDSGQGFGTQYF. The CDR3, as DNA: TGCGCCAGCAGCCATGATTCGGGACAGGGGTTTGGGACCCAGTACTTC.

The chain combines TRBV5-1 with TRBJ2-3; 8 bases are shared with TRBD2. Germline loops: CDR1 SGHRS, CDR2 YFSETQ. V gave up 4 bases and J gave up 1 base; unmatched junction bases: 2. This CDR3 comprises 14 residues. CDR3 amino acids: CASSGGLGTDTQYF. In DNA, the CDR3 is TGCGCCAGCAGCGGGGGACTAGGCACAGATACGCAGTATTTT.

The V call is TRBV9, the J call TRBJ2-2; 11 bases fit TRBD1. CDR3 length: 15 amino acids. The V gene's germline CDR1 is SGDLS and CDR2 YYNGEE. V lost 3 bases and J lost 6; bases outside the gene matches: 4. CDR3 coding DNA: TGTGCCAGCAGCGGACCGGGACAGGGGGCCGGGGAGCTGTTTTTT. Its translation is CASSGPGQGAGELFF.

This clone was observed a few times. CDR3 loop: CASSRQGEFNQPQHF. CDR3 coding DNA: TGTGCCAGCAGTAGGCAAGGGGAATTCAATCAGCCCCAGCATTTT. The chain joins TRBV27 to TRBJ1-5; possibly TRBD1 for D (5 bases). This CDR3 comprises 15 residues. Trimming pared 5 bases from V and 3 bases from J, leaving 14 bases between. Germline CDR1 is MNHEY and CDR2 is SMNVEV (reference sequence).

The table lists this clone with a count of one. The chain employs TRBV5-1 and TRBJ2-7, with 8 bases that match TRBD2. V trimming: 6 bases; J trimming: 1 base; junction bases outside the gene matches: 3. This CDR3 spans 13 amino acids. Looked up from germline, CDR1 is SGHRS and CDR2 is YFSETQ. The CDR3 sequence: CASNPSGSYEQYF. The CDR3 DNA reads TGCGCCAGCAACCCTAGCGGGTCCTACGAGCAGTACTTC.